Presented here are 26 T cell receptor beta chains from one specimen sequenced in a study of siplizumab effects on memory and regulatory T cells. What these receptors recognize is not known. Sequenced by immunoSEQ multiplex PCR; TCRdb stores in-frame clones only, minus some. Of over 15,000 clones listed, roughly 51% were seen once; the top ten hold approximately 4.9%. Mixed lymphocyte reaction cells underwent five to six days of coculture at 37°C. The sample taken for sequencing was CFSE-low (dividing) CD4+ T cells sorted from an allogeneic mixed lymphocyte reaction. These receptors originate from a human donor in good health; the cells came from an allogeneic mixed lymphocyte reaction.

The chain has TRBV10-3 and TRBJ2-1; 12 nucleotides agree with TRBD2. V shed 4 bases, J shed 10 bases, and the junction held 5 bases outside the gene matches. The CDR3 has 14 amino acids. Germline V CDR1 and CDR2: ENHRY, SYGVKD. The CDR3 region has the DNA TGTGCCATCAGTGGGACTAGCGGGGTAGACGAGCAGTTCTTC. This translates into CAISGTSGVDEQFF.

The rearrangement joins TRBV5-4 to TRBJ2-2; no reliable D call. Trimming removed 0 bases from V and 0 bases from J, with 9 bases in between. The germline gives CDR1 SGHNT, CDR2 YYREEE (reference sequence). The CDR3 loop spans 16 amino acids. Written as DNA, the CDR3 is TGTGCCAGCAGCTTGGGAGTCCTCTCGAACACCGGGGAGCTGTTTTTT. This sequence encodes CASSLGVLSNTGELFF.

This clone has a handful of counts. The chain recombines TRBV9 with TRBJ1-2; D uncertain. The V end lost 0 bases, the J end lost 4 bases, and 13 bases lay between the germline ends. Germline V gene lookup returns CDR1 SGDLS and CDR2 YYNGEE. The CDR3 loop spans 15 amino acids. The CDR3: CASSVVGRIPYGYTF. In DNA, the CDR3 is TGTGCCAGCAGCGTAGTGGGCAGGATTCCCTATGGCTACACCTTC. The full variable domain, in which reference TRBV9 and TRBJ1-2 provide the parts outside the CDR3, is DSGVTQTPKHLITATGQRVTLRCSPRSGDLSVYWYQQSLDQGLQFLIQYYNGEERAKGNILERFSAQQFPDLHSELNLSSLELGDSALYFCASSVVGRIPYGYTFGSGTRLTVV.

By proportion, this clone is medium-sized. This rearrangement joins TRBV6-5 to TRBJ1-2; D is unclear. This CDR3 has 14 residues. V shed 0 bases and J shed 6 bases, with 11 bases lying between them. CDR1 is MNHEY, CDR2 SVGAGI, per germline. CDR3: CASSYSVSKDGYTF. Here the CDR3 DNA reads TGTGCCAGCAGTTACTCAGTGTCAAAGGATGGCTACACCTTC.

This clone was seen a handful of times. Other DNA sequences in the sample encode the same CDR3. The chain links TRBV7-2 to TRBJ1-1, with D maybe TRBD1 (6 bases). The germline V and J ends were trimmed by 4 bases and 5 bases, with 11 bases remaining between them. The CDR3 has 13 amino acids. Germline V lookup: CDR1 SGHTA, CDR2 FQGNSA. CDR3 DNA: TGTGCCAGCAGCTACAGGGTAGGAACTGAAGCTTTCTTT. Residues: CASSYRVGTEAFF. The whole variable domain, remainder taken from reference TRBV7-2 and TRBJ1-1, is GAGVSQSPSNKVTEKGKDVELRCDPISGHTALYWYRQSLGQGLEFLIYFQGNSAPDKSGLPSDRFSAERTGGSVSTLTIQRTQQEDSAVYLCASSYRVGTEAFFGQGTRLTVV.

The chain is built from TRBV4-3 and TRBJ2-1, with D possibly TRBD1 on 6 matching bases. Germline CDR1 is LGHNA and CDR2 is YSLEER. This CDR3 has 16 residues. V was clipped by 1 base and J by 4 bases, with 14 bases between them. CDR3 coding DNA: TGCGCCAGCAGCCAAGCAATAGGGACACTATACAATGAGCAGTTCTTC. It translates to CASSQAIGTLYNEQFF.

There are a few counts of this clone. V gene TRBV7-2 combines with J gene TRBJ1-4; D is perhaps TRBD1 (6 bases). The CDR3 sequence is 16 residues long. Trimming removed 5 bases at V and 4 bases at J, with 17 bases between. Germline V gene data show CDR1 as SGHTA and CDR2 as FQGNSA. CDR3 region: CASSRDAGVINEKLFF. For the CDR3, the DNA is TGTGCCAGCAGCCGCGACGCAGGGGTCATTAATGAAAAACTGTTTTTT.

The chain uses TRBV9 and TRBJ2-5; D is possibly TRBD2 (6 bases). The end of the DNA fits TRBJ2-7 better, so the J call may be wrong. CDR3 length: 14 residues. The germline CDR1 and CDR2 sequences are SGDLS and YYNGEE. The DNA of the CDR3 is TGTGCCAGCAGCTATGACGGGAGCTCCTACGAGCAGTACTTC. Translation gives CASSYDGSSYEQYF.

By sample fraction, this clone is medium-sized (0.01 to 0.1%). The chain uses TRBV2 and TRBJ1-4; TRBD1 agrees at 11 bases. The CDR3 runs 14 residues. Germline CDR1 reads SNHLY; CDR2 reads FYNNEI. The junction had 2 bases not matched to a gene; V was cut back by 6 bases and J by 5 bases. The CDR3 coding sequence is TGTGCCAGCAGGAGGGACAGGGGGAATGAAAAACTGTTTTTT. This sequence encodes CASRRDRGNEKLFF. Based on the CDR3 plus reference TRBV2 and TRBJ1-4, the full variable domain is EPEVTQTPSHQVTQMGQEVILRCVPISNHLYFYWYRQILGQKVEFLVSFYNNEISEKSEIFDDQFSVERPDGSNFTLKIRSTKLEDSAMYFCASRRDRGNEKLFFGSGTQLSVL.

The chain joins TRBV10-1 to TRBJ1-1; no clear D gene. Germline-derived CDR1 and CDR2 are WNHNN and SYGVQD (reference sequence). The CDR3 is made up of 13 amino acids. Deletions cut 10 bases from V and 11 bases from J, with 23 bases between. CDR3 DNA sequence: TGCGCCATCCATCACGGGTCTGGCGCGTGGGCTTTCTTT. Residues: CAIHHGSGAWAFF.

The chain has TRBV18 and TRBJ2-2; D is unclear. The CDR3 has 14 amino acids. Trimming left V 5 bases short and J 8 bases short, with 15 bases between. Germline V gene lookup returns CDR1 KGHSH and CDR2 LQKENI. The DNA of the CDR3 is TGTGCCAGCTCATTGGAAATATCAACTGGGGAGCTGTTTTTT. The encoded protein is CASSLEISTGELFF.

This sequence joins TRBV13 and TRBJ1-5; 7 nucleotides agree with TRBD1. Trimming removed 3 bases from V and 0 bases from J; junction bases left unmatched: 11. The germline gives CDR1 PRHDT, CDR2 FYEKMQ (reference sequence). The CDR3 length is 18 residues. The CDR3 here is CASSLMSDRTFSNQPQHF. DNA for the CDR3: TGTGCCAGCAGCTTGATGTCGGACAGGACATTTAGCAATCAGCCCCAGCATTTT. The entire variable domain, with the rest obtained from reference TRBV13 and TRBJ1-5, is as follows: AAGVIQSPRHLIKEKRETATLKCYPIPRHDTVYWYQQGPGQDPQFLISFYEKMQSDKGSIPDRFSAQQFSDYHSELNMSSLELGDSALYFCASSLMSDRTFSNQPQHFGDGTRLSIL.

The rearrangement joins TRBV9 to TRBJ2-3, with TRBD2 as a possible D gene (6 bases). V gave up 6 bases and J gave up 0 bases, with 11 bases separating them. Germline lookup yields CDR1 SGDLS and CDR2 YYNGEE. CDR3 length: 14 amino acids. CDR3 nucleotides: TGTGCCAGCAACCTCCTAGCGAGCACAGATACGCAGTATTTT. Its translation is CASNLLASTDTQYF.

CDR3 nucleotide sequence: TGTGCCGCCTCGACAGGGGGTTTTATCTACGAGCAGTACTTC. This sequence encodes CAASTGGFIYEQYF. The chain uses TRBV10-3 and TRBJ2-7; TRBD1 matches 9 bases. Germline V gene lookup returns CDR1 ENHRY and CDR2 SYGVKD. J lost 3 bases, V lost 11 bases, and 11 bases had no gene match. This CDR3 spans 14 amino acids.

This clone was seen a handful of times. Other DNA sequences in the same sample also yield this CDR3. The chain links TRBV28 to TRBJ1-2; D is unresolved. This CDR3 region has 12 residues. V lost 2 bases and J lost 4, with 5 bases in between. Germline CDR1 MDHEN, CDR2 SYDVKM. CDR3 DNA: TGTGCCAGCAGTTTACTTTCCTATGGCTACACCTTC. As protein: CASSLLSYGYTF.

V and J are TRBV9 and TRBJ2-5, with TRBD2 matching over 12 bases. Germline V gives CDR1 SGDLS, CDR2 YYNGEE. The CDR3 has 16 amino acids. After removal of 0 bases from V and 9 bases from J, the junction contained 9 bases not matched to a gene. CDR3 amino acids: CASSVGLAGANAPQYF. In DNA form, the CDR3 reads TGTGCCAGCAGCGTAGGACTAGCGGGGGCAAATGCGCCCCAGTACTTC. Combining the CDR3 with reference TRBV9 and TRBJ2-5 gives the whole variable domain DSGVTQTPKHLITATGQRVTLRCSPRSGDLSVYWYQQSLDQGLQFLIQYYNGEERAKGNILERFSAQQFPDLHSELNLSSLELGDSALYFCASSVGLAGANAPQYFGPGTRLLVL.

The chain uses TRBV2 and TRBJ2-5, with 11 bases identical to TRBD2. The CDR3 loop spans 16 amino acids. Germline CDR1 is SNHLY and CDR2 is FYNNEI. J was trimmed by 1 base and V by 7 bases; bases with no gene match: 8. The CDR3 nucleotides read TGTGCCAGCAAGAACCCTAGCGGGGGGTTCCAAGAGACCCAGTACTTC. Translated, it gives CASKNPSGGFQETQYF.

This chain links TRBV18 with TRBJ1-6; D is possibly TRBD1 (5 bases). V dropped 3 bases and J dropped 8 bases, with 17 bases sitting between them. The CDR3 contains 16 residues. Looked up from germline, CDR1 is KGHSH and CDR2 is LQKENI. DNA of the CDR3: TGTGCCAGCTCACCTTGGGGGAGAGGAGCGGATTCACCCCTCCACTTT. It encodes CASSPWGRGADSPLHF. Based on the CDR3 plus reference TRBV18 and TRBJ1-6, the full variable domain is NAGVMQNPRHLVRRRGQEARLRCSPMKGHSHVYWYRQLPEEGLKFMVYLQKENIIDESGMPKERFSAEFPKEGPSILRIQQVVRGDSAAYFCASSPWGRGADSPLHFGNGTRLTVT.

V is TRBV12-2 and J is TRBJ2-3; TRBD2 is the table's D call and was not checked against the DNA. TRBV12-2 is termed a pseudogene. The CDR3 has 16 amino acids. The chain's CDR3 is CASRLVKRGIPDTQYF. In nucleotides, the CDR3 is TGTGCAAGTCGCTTAGTAAAGCGGGGGATCCCAGATACGCAGTATTTT.

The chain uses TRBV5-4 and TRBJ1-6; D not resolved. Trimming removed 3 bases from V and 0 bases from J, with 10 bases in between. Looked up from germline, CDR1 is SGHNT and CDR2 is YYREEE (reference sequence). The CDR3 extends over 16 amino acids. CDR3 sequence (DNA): TGTGCCAGCAGCTCCCAGGCCAGCTCCTATAATTCACCCCTCCACTTT. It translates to CASSSQASSYNSPLHF.

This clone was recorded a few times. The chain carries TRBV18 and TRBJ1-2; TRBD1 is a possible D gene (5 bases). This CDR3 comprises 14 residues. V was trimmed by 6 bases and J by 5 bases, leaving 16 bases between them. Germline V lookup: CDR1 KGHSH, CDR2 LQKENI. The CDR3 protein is CASSSPAGPYGYTF. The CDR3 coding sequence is TGTGCCAGCTCGTCCCCCGCAGGGCCTTATGGCTACACCTTC.

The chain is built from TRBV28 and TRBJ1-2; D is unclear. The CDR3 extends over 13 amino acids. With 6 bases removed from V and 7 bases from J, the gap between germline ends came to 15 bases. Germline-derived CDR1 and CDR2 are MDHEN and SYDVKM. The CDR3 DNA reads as TGTGCCAGCAGGTCAGGACCTGCGGGTGGCTACACCTTC. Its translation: CASRSGPAGGYTF.

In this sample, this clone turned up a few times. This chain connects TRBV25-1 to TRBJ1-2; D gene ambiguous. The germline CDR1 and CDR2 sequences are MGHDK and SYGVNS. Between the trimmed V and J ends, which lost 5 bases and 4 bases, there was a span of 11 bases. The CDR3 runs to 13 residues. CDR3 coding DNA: TGTGCCAGCAGTCGGATGGGCCTCTATGGCTACACCTTC. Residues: CASSRMGLYGYTF.

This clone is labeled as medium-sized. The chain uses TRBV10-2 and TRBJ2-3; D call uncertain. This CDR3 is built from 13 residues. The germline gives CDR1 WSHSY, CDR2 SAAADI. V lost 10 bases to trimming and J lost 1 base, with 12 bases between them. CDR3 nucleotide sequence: TGCGCCACCGGGCGAGGAGGCACAGATACGCAGTATTTT. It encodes CATGRGGTDTQYF.

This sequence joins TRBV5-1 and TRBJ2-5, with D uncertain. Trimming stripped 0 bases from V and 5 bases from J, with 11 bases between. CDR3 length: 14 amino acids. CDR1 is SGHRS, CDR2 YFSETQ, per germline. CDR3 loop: CASSLGPGFETQYF. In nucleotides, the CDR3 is TGCGCCAGCAGCTTGGGACCCGGGTTCGAGACCCAGTACTTC.

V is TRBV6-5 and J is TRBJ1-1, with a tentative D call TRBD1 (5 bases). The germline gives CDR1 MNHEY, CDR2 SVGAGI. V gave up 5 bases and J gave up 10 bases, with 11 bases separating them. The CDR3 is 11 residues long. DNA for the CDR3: TGTGCCAGCAGTACACAGGTCGGAGCTTTCTTT. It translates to CASSTQVGAFF.